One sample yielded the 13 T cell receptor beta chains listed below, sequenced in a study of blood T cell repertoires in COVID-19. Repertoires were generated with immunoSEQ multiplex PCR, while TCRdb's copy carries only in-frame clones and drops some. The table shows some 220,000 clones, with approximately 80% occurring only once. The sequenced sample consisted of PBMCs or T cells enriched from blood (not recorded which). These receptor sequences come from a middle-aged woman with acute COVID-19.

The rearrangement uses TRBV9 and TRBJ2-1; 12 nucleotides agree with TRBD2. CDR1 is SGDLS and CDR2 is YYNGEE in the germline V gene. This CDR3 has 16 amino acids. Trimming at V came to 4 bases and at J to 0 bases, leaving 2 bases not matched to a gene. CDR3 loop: CASSLTSGSSYNEQFF. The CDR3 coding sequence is TGTGCCAGCAGCTTGACTAGCGGGAGCTCCTACAATGAGCAGTTCTTC.

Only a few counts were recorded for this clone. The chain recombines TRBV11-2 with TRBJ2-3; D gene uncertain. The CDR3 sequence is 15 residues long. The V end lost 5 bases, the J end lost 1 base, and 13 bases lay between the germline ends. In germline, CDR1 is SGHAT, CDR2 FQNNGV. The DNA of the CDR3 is TGTGCCAGCAGCCCCCCGGGTAGTCGCACAGATACGCAGTATTTT. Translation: CASSPPGSRTDTQYF.

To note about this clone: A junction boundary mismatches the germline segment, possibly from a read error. This CDR3 is CASSIVGPTGTQYF. The CDR3 DNA follows: TGTGCCAGTAGTATTGTAGGGCCCACAGGTACGCAGTATTTT. The chain joins TRBV19 to TRBJ2-3; tentatively, D is TRBD1 (5 bases). Germline V CDR1 and CDR2: LNHDA, SQIVND (reference sequence). This CDR3 contains 14 residues.

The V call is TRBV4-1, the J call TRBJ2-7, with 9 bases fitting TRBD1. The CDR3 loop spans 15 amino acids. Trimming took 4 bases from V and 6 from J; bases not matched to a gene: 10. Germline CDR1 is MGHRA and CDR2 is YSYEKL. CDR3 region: CASSRGTGRGSEQYF. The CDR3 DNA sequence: TGCGCCAGCAGCCGCGGGACAGGGAGGGGGAGCGAGCAGTACTTC.

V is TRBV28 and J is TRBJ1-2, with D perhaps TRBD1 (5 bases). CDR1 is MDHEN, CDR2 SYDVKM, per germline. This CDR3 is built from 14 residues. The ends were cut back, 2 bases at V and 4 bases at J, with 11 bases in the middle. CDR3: CASSLGGGIYGYTF. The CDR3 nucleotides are TGTGCCAGCAGTTTAGGGGGGGGTATCTATGGCTACACCTTC.

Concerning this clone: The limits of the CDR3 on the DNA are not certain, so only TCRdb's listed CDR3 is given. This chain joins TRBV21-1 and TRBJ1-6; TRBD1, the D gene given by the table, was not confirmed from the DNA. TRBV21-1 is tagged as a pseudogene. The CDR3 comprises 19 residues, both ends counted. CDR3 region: CASSKVGQGSFTDNSPLHF.

The CDR3 loop reads CASSLSTSGSSYEQYF. The CDR3 DNA reads as TGTGCCAGCAGCTTATCGACTAGCGGGAGCTCCTACGAGCAGTACTTC. This rearrangement joins TRBV7-9 to TRBJ2-7; 12 bases agree with TRBD2. The junction had 2 bases not matched to a gene; V was cut back by 2 bases and J by 0 bases. Germline CDR1 SEHNR, CDR2 FQNEAQ (reference sequence). The CDR3 sequence is 16 residues long.

The CDR3 spells CASSFGFPNEKLFF. CDR3 DNA: TGTGCCAGCAGCTTCGGGTTTCCTAATGAAAAACTGTTTTTT. The chain carries TRBV7-9 and TRBJ1-4, with no clear D. The CDR3 loop spans 14 amino acids. Germline CDR1 SEHNR, CDR2 FQNEAQ (reference sequence). Trimming left V 3 bases short and J 3 bases short, with 8 bases between. Full variable domain (outside the CDR3, taken from reference TRBV7-9 and TRBJ1-4): DTGVSQNPRHKITKRGQNVTFRCDPISEHNRLYWYRQTLGQGPEFLTYFQNEAQLEKSRLLSDRFSAERPKGSFSTLEIQRTEQGDSAMYLCASSFGFPNEKLFFGSGTQLSVL.

The DNA for the CDR3 is TGTGCCAGTAGTATATCGACAGGGGCTGGAAACACCATATATTTT. Protein: CASSISTGAGNTIYF. The rearrangement uses TRBV19 and TRBJ1-3; TRBD1 matches at 8 bases. V lost 2 bases to trimming and J lost 2 bases; unmatched junction nucleotides: 2. CDR1 LNHDA and CDR2 SQIVND come from the germline V gene (reference sequence). The CDR3 consists of 15 residues.

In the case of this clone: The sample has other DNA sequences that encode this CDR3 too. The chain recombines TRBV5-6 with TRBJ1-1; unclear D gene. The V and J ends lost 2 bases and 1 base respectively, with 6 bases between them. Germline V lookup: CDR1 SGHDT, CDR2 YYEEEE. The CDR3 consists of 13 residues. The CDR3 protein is CASSLTENTEAFF. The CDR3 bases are TGTGCCAGCAGCTTAACAGAGAACACTGAAGCTTTCTTT.

The CDR3 sequence: CASSRRLAGAADTQYF. In DNA form, the CDR3 reads TGTGCCAGCAGCCGAAGACTAGCGGGAGCGGCAGATACGCAGTATTTT. V usage is TRBV11-2 and J usage is TRBJ2-3, with 12 bases aligning to TRBD2. The CDR3 has 16 amino acids. The ends lost 5 bases at V and 4 bases at J; junction bases unmatched: 7. The germline V gene encodes CDR1 SGHAT and CDR2 FQNNGV. The complete variable domain, with remaining parts taken from reference TRBV11-2 and TRBJ2-3, reads EAGVAQSPRYKIIEKRQSVAFWCNPISGHATLYWYQQILGQGPKLLIQFQNNGVVDDSQLPKDRFSAERLKGVDSTLKIQPAKLEDSAVYLCASSRRLAGAADTQYFGPGTRLTVL.

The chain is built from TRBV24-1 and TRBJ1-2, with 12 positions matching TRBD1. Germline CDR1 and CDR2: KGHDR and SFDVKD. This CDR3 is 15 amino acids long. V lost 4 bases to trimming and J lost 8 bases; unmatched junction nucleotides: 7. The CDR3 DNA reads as TGTGCCACCAGTGAGACCGCCGGGACAGGGGGCGGCTACACCTTC. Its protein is CATSETAGTGGGYTF.

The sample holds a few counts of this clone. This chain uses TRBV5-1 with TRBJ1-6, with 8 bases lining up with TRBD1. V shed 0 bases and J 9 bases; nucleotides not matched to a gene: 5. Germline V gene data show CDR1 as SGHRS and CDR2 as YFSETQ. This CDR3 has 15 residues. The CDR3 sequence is CASSLDQGAASPLHF. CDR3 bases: TGCGCCAGCAGCTTGGATCAGGGGGCGGCTTCACCCCTCCACTTT.